These T cell receptor beta chains were read from a single sample in a study of T cells in Graves' hyperthyroidism and ophthalmopathy. TCRdb re-analysed the multiplex PCR reads in MiXCR, keeping a single row per CDR3 protein. The sample consists of under 750,000 distinct CDR3 sequences, approximately 18% of them appearing once. The source material was blood. The receptors originated from a woman between 45 and 60 years old with Graves' hyperthyroidism that later progressed to Graves' ophthalmopathy. Each CDR3 is given with its conserved first and last residue. Fields, in order: J gene, clone size, V gene, D gene, CDR3 protein, CDR3 DNA. A D gene is named only where the DNA matches it firmly. The size field is filled for only some rows; it gives once, few, many or a size class.

j_call: TRBJ1-1; clone_size: .; v_call: TRBV29-1; d_call: .; cdr3_aa: CSVAGATEAFF; cdr3_nt: TGCAGCGTTGCGGGGGCCACTGAAGCTTTCTTT
j_call: TRBJ2-3; clone_size: few; v_call: TRBV4-2; d_call: .; cdr3_aa: CASSQDNLAPSTDTQYF; cdr3_nt: TGTGCCAGCAGCCAAGATAACCTAGCGCCTAGCACAGATACGCAGTATTTT
j_call: TRBJ1-4; clone_size: .; v_call: TRBV19; d_call: .; cdr3_aa: CASSNPNEKLFF; cdr3_nt: TGTGCCAGTAGTAATCCTAATGAAAAACTGTTTTTT
j_call: TRBJ1-1; clone_size: many; v_call: TRBV5-1; d_call: .; cdr3_aa: CASSPPLGEGTEAFF; cdr3_nt: TGCGCCAGCAGCCCGCCGCTGGGGGAGGGGACTGAAGCTTTCTTT
j_call: TRBJ2-3; clone_size: few; v_call: TRBV19; d_call: TRBD2; cdr3_aa: CASSISSGGHTQYF; cdr3_nt: TGTGCCAGTAGTATTTCTAGCGGGGGACATACGCAGTATTTT
j_call: TRBJ1-3; clone_size: .; v_call: TRBV20-1; d_call: .; cdr3_aa: CSARASPEGVSGNTIYF; cdr3_nt: TGCAGTGCTAGAGCCTCTCCGGAGGGAGTCTCTGGAAACACCATATATTTT
j_call: TRBJ2-4; clone_size: .; v_call: TRBV6-1; d_call: TRBD1; cdr3_aa: CASSPGTGSIQYF; cdr3_nt: TGTGCCAGCAGTCCCGGGACAGGAAGCATTCAGTACTTC
j_call: TRBJ2-1; clone_size: few; v_call: TRBV6-1; d_call: .; cdr3_aa: CASSIPSQSNEQFF; cdr3_nt: TGTGCCAGCAGTATACCCAGCCAGAGCAATGAGCAGTTCTTC
j_call: TRBJ2-7; clone_size: .; v_call: TRBV6-2/TRBV6-3; d_call: TRBD2; cdr3_aa: CASSDGLAGDYEQYF; cdr3_nt: TGTGCCAGCAGTGACGGACTAGCGGGGGATTACGAGCAGTACTTC
j_call: TRBJ2-2; clone_size: .; v_call: TRBV15; d_call: .; cdr3_aa: CATSSQRLNTGELFF; cdr3_nt: TGTGCCACCAGCAGCCAGAGGCTAAACACCGGGGAGCTGTTTTTT
j_call: TRBJ2-1; clone_size: many; v_call: TRBV12-3/TRBV12-4; d_call: TRBD1; cdr3_aa: CASSLQRTGSYNEQFF; cdr3_nt: TGTGCCAGCAGTCTCCAACGGACAGGTTCCTACAATGAGCAGTTCTTC
j_call: TRBJ2-3; clone_size: many; v_call: TRBV7-9; d_call: .; cdr3_aa: CASSQPLDTQYF; cdr3_nt: TGTGCCAGCAGCCAACCCCTGGATACGCAGTATTTT
j_call: TRBJ1-1; clone_size: few; v_call: TRBV6-4; d_call: .; cdr3_aa: CASKKKPGEGSNTEAFF; cdr3_nt: TGTGCCAGCAAAAAAAAACCAGGGGAAGGCTCGAACACTGAAGCTTTCTTT
j_call: TRBJ1-1; clone_size: .; v_call: TRBV6-1; d_call: .; cdr3_aa: CASSEALLGTLNTEAFF; cdr3_nt: TGTGCCAGCAGTGAAGCGCTTTTGGGCACTTTGAACACTGAAGCTTTCTTT
j_call: TRBJ1-2; clone_size: many; v_call: TRBV6-1; d_call: .; cdr3_aa: CASSEGVRHYGYTF; cdr3_nt: TGTGCCAGCAGTGAAGGCGTCAGGCACTATGGCTACACCTTC
j_call: TRBJ2-4; clone_size: .; v_call: TRBV20-1; d_call: .; cdr3_aa: CSARRDIQYF; cdr3_nt: TGCAGTGCTAGAAGGGACATTCAGTACTTC
j_call: TRBJ2-1; clone_size: .; v_call: TRBV4-1; d_call: TRBD1; cdr3_aa: CASSYGTGGLEQFF; cdr3_nt: TGCGCCAGCAGCTACGGGACAGGGGGCTTGGAGCAGTTCTTC
j_call: TRBJ2-3; clone_size: .; v_call: TRBV11-3; d_call: .; cdr3_aa: CASSAGTAYTQYF; cdr3_nt: TGTGCCAGCAGCGCTGGGACGGCCTATACGCAGTATTTT